The rows below give T cell receptor beta chains drawn from one sample of a study of blood T cell repertoires in COVID-19. TCRdb's table, derived via immunoSEQ multiplex PCR, lists solely in-frame clones and lacks some. The sample carries over 70,000 clones, approximately 89% recorded once. Sequences were obtained from peripheral blood. These receptor sequences come from a man aged 45-65 years with COVID-19, enrolled during active disease. Both conserved end residues are part of each CDR3. Size values are once, few and many counts, or a class for expanded clones, and some rows have none.

clone size	V gene	J gene	CDR3 protein
-	TRBV5-4	TRBJ2-5	CASSSTGWNQETQYF
-	TRBV6-5	TRBJ2-6	CASSLQGAGANVLTF
-	TRBV19	TRBJ2-1	CASSRNSGSGDEQFF
-	TRBV6-2/TRBV6-3	TRBJ2-1	CASSYSGTSGRIDEQFF
-	TRBV29-1	TRBJ2-4	CSVERIQGKNIQYF
-	TRBV6-5	TRBJ2-7	CATVVGAEQYF
-	TRBV20-1	TRBJ1-2	CSAGGQAYGYTF
-	TRBV19	TRBJ1-5	CASSGRDRVLNQPQHF
-	TRBV5-1	TRBJ2-3	CASSRRIAGGSTDTQYF
-	TRBV30	TRBJ1-3	CAWSVTEGNTIYF
-	TRBV30	TRBJ1-1	CAWDQGSTEAFF
-	TRBV28	TRBJ2-5	CASSRDRVQETQYF
once	TRBV6-5	TRBJ2-1	CASRLAGEVFF
-	TRBV30	TRBJ2-1	CAWTSREGPYNEQFF
-	TRBV6-2/TRBV6-3	TRBJ2-2	CASSYGTTLTGELFF
-	TRBV28	TRBJ1-4	CASRTGGMFEEKLFF
once	TRBV18	TRBJ2-1	CASSPSSGASYNEQFF
once	TRBV28	TRBJ2-6	CASRQDRGHGANVLTF
-	TRBV7-9	TRBJ2-5	CASSLGMGGETQYF
-	TRBV6-6	TRBJ2-1	CASNGVTGGENEQFF
-	TRBV19	TRBJ2-2	CASSMLGNTGELFF
-	TRBV5-6	TRBJ1-2	CASSSGTRGGIYGYTF
once	TRBV5-1	TRBJ2-3	CASSLGTSVADTQYF
-	TRBV18	TRBJ2-1	CASSPVASGRVDNEQFF
once	TRBV6-5	TRBJ1-1	CASSYSGQGGTEAFF
-	TRBV19	TRBJ2-2	CASSGQGNTGELFF